The 29 T cell receptor beta chains below were found in one sample sequenced in a study of T cells in women clearing cervical HPV infection. The method was immunoSEQ multiplex PCR; TCRdb's version includes in-frame clones alone and lacks a portion of them. The listing contains tens of thousands of clones. The sample taken for sequencing was blood buffy coat. The receptors here all came from a woman between 18 and 69 years old with a cervical HPV16 infection that either progressed to CIN3+ or cleared (not recorded which).

A word on this clone: The sequenced fragment ends 3 residues before the CDR3 boundary, so the rest is inferred from the germline J gene. The chain uses TRBV12-3 or TRBV12-4 and TRBJ1-2; tentatively, D is TRBD1 (6 bases). The CDR3 loop spans 14 amino acids. The V and J ends lost 6 bases and 7 bases respectively, with 18 bases between them. The CDR3 sequence: CASRRDRMGAGYTF. CDR3 DNA (partial): TGTGCCAGCAGGCGGGACCGGATGGGGGCTGGC.

CDR3 bases read: TGTGCCAGCAGCTTACCGGAGGTGGGGCAGCCG. Its translation: CASSLPEVGQP. Given in full, the CDR3 is CASSLPEVGQPQYF. This chain joins TRBV7-9 and TRBJ2-3; either TRBD1 or TRBD2 may fit D (5 bases each). The read terminates 3 residues ahead of where the CDR3 ends, so the germline J gene completes it. The CDR3 has 14 residues. Germline assignment: CDR1 SEHNR and CDR2 FQNEAQ (reference sequence).

Remarks on this clone: The CDR3 goes on 3 residues after the read ends, and that part is filled in from the germline J gene. The gene calls are TRBV9 and TRBJ1-6, with TRBD1 identical over 8 bases. The CDR3 contains 15 residues. V gave up 4 bases and J gave up 7 bases; unmatched junction bases: 7. In germline, CDR1 is SGDLS, CDR2 YYNGEE. The DNA read from the CDR3 is TGTGCCAGCAGCCCAGGACAGGGTGGGAATTCACCC. This codes for CASSPGQGGNSP. The CDR3 reads in full as CASSPGQGGNSPLHF.

Regarding this clone: Read sequence stops 3 residues before the CDR3 end, and the germline J gene provides the missing end. The genes are TRBV19 and TRBJ2-4; possible D gene TRBD1, 6 bases. The CDR3 covers 14 residues. Germline V gives CDR1 LNHDA, CDR2 SQIVND (reference sequence). CDR3 bases read: TGTGCCAGTAGTAGTATCGACAGGCCCTATGGT. This translates into CASSSIDRPYG. The CDR3 as a whole reads CASSSIDRPYGQYF.

A note on this clone: The sequenced fragment ends 3 residues before the CDR3 boundary, so the rest is inferred from the germline J gene. The V and J genes are TRBV7-3 and TRBJ2-1, with TRBD2 matching over 9 bases. This CDR3 has 18 amino acids. The trim removed 0 bases at V and 0 bases at J, leaving 6 bases unmatched. Germline V CDR1 and CDR2: SGHTA, FQGTGA. This chain's CDR3 is CASSLTRVSGSSYNEQFF. The DNA read from the CDR3 is TGTGCCAGCAGCTTAACGAGGGTTAGCGGGAGCTCCTACAATGAG.

The sequenced part of the CDR3 DNA is TGCAGTGCTCCAGCCGAACCGGGACACTACCAGAACACTGAA. It encodes CSAPAEPGHYQNTE. The full CDR3 protein is CSAPAEPGHYQNTEAFF. V and J are TRBV20-1 and TRBJ1-1, with D perhaps matching TRBD1 (6 bases). The read ends 3 residues before the CDR3 terminus; that terminus is restored from the germline J gene. This CDR3 contains 17 residues. V was cut by 5 bases and J by 1 base, with 23 bases left in between. In germline, CDR1 is DFQATT, CDR2 SNEGSKA (reference sequence).

Comments on this clone: The read gets to within 3 residues of the CDR3 end, and the germline J gene fills in the rest. This sequence joins TRBV10-3 and TRBJ1-5, with a tentative D call TRBD1 (6 bases). The CDR3 has 15 residues. V was trimmed by 2 bases and J by 0 bases, leaving 8 bases between them. Looked up from germline, CDR1 is ENHRY and CDR2 is SYGVKD. CDR3 DNA (partial): TGTGCCATCAGTGAGGGACAGTATAGCAATCAGCCC. Translation gives CAISEGQYSNQP. The CDR3 in full is CAISEGQYSNQPQHF.

The CDR3 reads CASSKNRGGQPQYF. The DNA read from the CDR3 is TGTGCCAGCTCGAAAAACAGGGGCGGTCAGCCG. This sequence joins TRBV2 and TRBJ2-3; 7 nucleotides align to TRBD1. The missing CDR3 end, 3 residues past where the read stops, is filled in from the germline J gene. Germline assignment: CDR1 SNHLY and CDR2 FYNNEI. This CDR3 is built from 14 residues.

Remarks on this clone: The read finishes 3 residues shy of the CDR3 end, and the germline J gene is used to complete it. The J gene is TRBJ2-3, the V gene TRBV10-3; 10 bases map to TRBD2. CDR1 and CDR2 (germline): ENHRY, SYGVKD. V was pared by 8 bases and J by 3 bases, with 5 bases of the junction left unmatched. CDR3 length: 14 residues. CDR3 loop: CAIASGGGTDTQYF. Incomplete CDR3 DNA: TGTGCCATCGCTAGCGGGGGAGGGACAGATACG.

As concerns this clone: Coverage ceases 3 residues before the CDR3 finishes, and the germline J gene fills in the end. V and J are TRBV5-6 and TRBJ2-7; D may match TRBD1 or TRBD2 (7 bases each). This CDR3 is built from 14 residues. Germline V gives CDR1 SGHDT, CDR2 YYEEEE. The V gene lost 4 bases and the J gene lost 3 bases, with 14 bases spanning the gap. The CDR3 spells CASSVGGGNYEQYF. Partial CDR3 DNA: TGTGCCAGCAGCGTGGGAGGGGGCAACTACGAG.

In the case of this clone: The read ends 3 residues early relative to the CDR3; the germline J gene fills the gap. The chain has TRBV7-9 and TRBJ2-5; 9 bases agree with TRBD2. CDR1 and CDR2 (germline): SEHNR, FQNEAQ (reference sequence). This CDR3 has 14 residues. The trim removed 5 bases at V and 3 bases at J, leaving 4 bases unmatched. The sequenced part of the CDR3 DNA is TGTGCCAGCAGCCCGCGACTAGCGGAAGAGACC. It is translated as CASSPRLAEET. The CDR3 in full is CASSPRLAEETQYF.

On this clone itself: The read is 3 residues too short to cover the CDR3 end, so that end is filled in from the germline J gene. The gene calls are TRBV7-9 and TRBJ2-7, with 7 bases aligning to TRBD2. Trimming cost V 5 bases and J 0 bases; bases outside gene matches: 4. The CDR3 is 14 residues long. Germline V gene data show CDR1 as SEHNR and CDR2 as FQNEAQ (reference sequence). CDR3 region: CASSPLANSYEQYF. CDR3 DNA, as far as it was read: TGTGCCAGCAGCCCACTAGCGAACTCCTACGAG.

As for this clone: Read coverage stops 3 residues before the CDR3 terminus; the germline J gene supplies the remainder. The rearrangement links TRBV7-6 to TRBJ1-6; D possibly corresponds to TRBD1 (5 bases). Germline assignment: CDR1 SGHVS and CDR2 FNYEAQ. Trimming removed 1 base from V and 7 bases from J, with 14 bases in between. This CDR3 has 16 residues. The CDR3 sequence: CASSLGGGRVNSPLHF. CDR3 DNA (partial): TGTGCCAGCAGCTTAGGAGGTGGCAGGGTAAATTCACCC.

Turning to this clone: The CDR3 end falls 3 residues outside the read, so it is completed with the germline J gene. This chain joins TRBV30 and TRBJ2-4, with 10 bases that match TRBD1. Germline CDR1 is GTSNPN and CDR2 is SVGIG (reference sequence). The CDR3 runs 14 residues. The CDR3: CAWSAGTGAYGQYF. The part of the CDR3 DNA that was read is TGTGCCTGGAGTGCCGGGACAGGGGCCTATGGT.

For this clone: The CDR3 is cut off 3 residues early in the read; its end comes from the germline J gene. The chain couples TRBV10-3 to TRBJ1-2; D unclear. The germline V gene has CDR1 ENHRY and CDR2 SYGVKD. The CDR3 consists of 11 residues. The V gene lost 8 bases and the J gene lost 5 bases, with 9 bases spanning the gap. CDR3 sequence reads: CAILRTYGYTF. Incomplete CDR3 DNA: TGTGCCATCCTTAGGACTTATGGC.

Notes on this clone: The read ends 3 residues early relative to the CDR3; the germline J gene fills the gap. The J gene is TRBJ2-1, the V gene TRBV6-4; weak D call: TRBD2 (6 bases). The CDR3 is 13 residues long. Germline V gives CDR1 MRHNA, CDR2 SNTAGT. V lost 5 bases, J lost 9 bases, and 14 bases lay in between. The CDR3 sequence is CASSSSRDSEQFF. The part of the CDR3 DNA that was read is TGTGCCAGCAGTTCCTCCCGGGACTCTGAG.

Regarding this clone: The CDR3 end falls 3 residues outside the read, so it is completed with the germline J gene. The V and J genes are TRBV7-9 and TRBJ2-1; D remains unclear. V was trimmed by 1 base and J by 3 bases, leaving 4 bases between them. Germline assignment: CDR1 SEHNR and CDR2 FQNEAQ (reference sequence). There are 13 residues in the CDR3. This CDR3 is CASSLELYNEQFF. Partial CDR3 DNA: TGTGCCAGCAGCTTAGAACTCTACAATGAG.

A word on this clone: Read sequence stops 3 residues before the CDR3 end, and the germline J gene provides the missing end. This chain links TRBV2 with TRBJ2-3; D is unclear. Germline assignment: CDR1 SNHLY and CDR2 FYNNEI. This CDR3 contains 13 residues. This CDR3 is CASSVATEATQYF. The DNA read from the CDR3 is TGTGCCAGCAGTGTGGCAACCGAAGCGACG.

Worth noting for this clone: The read is 3 residues too short to cover the CDR3 end, so that end is filled in from the germline J gene. The rearrangement joins TRBV6-2 or TRBV6-3 to TRBJ2-7, with D perhaps TRBD2 (7 bases). The V end was cut by 0 bases, the J end by 1 base, with 16 bases between. Germline V gene data show CDR1 as MNHEY and CDR2 as SVGEGT. The CDR3 totals 17 residues. The part of the CDR3 DNA that was read is TGTGCCAGCAGTTACTCGTTGGACGGGGGGCTATCCTACGAG. Protein: CASSYSLDGGLSYE. The CDR3 as a whole reads CASSYSLDGGLSYEQYF.

CDR3 bases read: TGCGCCAGCAGCCGTATGCAAGCGGGGGAGAATTACAATGAG. As protein: CASSRMQAGENYNE. The full CDR3 sequence reads CASSRMQAGENYNEQFF. V is TRBV5-1 and J is TRBJ2-1; 8 nucleotides line up with TRBD2. The CDR3 goes on 3 residues after the read ends, and that part is filled in from the germline J gene. Germline-derived CDR1 and CDR2 are SGHRS and YFSETQ. The V gene end was trimmed by 4 bases and the J gene end by 4 bases; junction bases not matched to a gene: 13. CDR3 length: 17 amino acids.

Comments on this clone: The read ends 3 residues shy of where the CDR3 ends; the end is completed using the germline J gene. The chain carries TRBV7-9 and TRBJ1-1, with TRBD1 as a possible D gene (5 bases). This CDR3 has 14 amino acids. Germline assignment: CDR1 SEHNR and CDR2 FQNEAQ (reference sequence). CDR3 amino acids: CASSKRGGAETAFF. The covered CDR3 bases are TGTGCCAGCAGCAAACGGGGGGGAGCGGAGACA. The variable domain in full, with the rest retrieved from reference TRBV7-9 and TRBJ1-1, is DTGVSQNPRHKITKRGQNVTFRCDPISEHNRLYWYRQTLGQGPEFLTYFQNEAQLEKSRLLSDRFSAERPKGSFSTLEIQRTEQGDSAMYLCASSKRGGAETAFFGQGTRLTVV.

For this clone: With the read ending 3 residues before the CDR3 end, the germline J gene is used to fill in that end. The V call is TRBV5-6, the J call TRBJ2-7, with 10 bases lining up with TRBD2. This CDR3 has 13 residues. Looked up from germline, CDR1 is SGHDT and CDR2 is YYEEEE. Trimming removed 2 bases from V and 5 bases from J; junction bases left unmatched: 1. The DNA read from the CDR3 is TGTGCCAGCAGCTTCGGGACTAGCGACGAG. It translates to CASSFGTSDE. From start to end, the CDR3 is CASSFGTSDEQYF.

On this clone itself: The read ends 3 residues shy of where the CDR3 ends; the end is completed using the germline J gene. The gene calls are TRBV6-1 and TRBJ2-2, with D tentatively TRBD2 (5 bases). Germline CDR1 MNHNS, CDR2 SASEGT. With 4 bases removed from V and 1 base from J, the gap between germline ends came to 10 bases. The CDR3 spans 15 residues. The covered CDR3 bases are TGTGCCAGCAGTGCTTCCGGGGAGAACACCGGGGAG. It is translated as CASSASGENTGE. The full CDR3 protein reads CASSASGENTGELFF.

For this clone: The CDR3 is cut off 3 residues early in the read; its end comes from the germline J gene. The chain is built from TRBV4-1 and TRBJ2-1, with TRBD2 identical over 10 bases. J was trimmed by 3 bases and V by 1 base; bases with no gene match: 3. Germline-derived CDR1 and CDR2 are MGHRA and YSYEKL. The CDR3 totals 16 residues. The covered CDR3 bases are TGCGCCAGCAGCCAAGTAGCGGGGGGCTTCTACAATGAG. Amino acid sequence: CASSQVAGGFYNE. The whole CDR3 region reads CASSQVAGGFYNEQFF.

As to this clone: Read coverage stops 3 residues before the CDR3 terminus; the germline J gene supplies the remainder. The chain links TRBV7-9 to TRBJ1-2; D is perhaps TRBD1 (5 bases). V was trimmed by 1 base and J by 4 bases, leaving 10 bases between them. CDR3 length: 14 amino acids. Per germline, CDR1 SEHNR and CDR2 FQNEAQ (reference sequence). CDR3 protein: CASSLGGVLYGYTF. The sequenced CDR3 bases are TGTGCCAGCAGCTTAGGAGGGGTCCTCTATGGC.

On this clone itself: The observed sequence ends 3 residues before the CDR3 terminus, with the missing tail filled in from the germline J gene. The V and J genes are TRBV10-2 and TRBJ1-2; no firm D call. Germline V gene lookup returns CDR1 WSHSY and CDR2 SAAADI. This CDR3 contains 14 residues. CDR3 loop: CASSEFPAQGGYTF. Partial CDR3 DNA: TGCGCCAGCAGTGAGTTCCCAGCCCAAGGGGGC.

As concerns this clone: The read is 3 residues too short to cover the CDR3 end, so that end is filled in from the germline J gene. The chain has TRBV30 and TRBJ2-2; 8 bases agree with TRBD1. From germline, CDR1 is GTSNPN and CDR2 SVGIG (reference sequence). The CDR3 is made up of 13 amino acids. With 5 bases clipped from V and 2 bases from J, the junction kept 1 base outside the gene matches. CDR3 DNA (partial): TGTGCCTGGGACAGGGGTAACACCGGGGAG. It yields the protein CAWDRGNTGE. The CDR3 in full is CAWDRGNTGELFF. Complete variable domain (other parts from reference TRBV30 and TRBJ2-2): SQTIHQWPATLVQPVGSPLSLECTVEGTSNPNLYWYRQAAGRGLQLLFYSVGIGQISSEVPQNLSASRPQDRQFILSSKKLLLSDSGFYLCAWDRGNTGELFFGEGSRLTVL.

With respect to this clone: Read data end 3 residues before the CDR3 end; the end is taken from the germline J gene. V is TRBV7-9 and J is TRBJ2-2; D might be TRBD1 (5 bases). Germline-derived CDR1 and CDR2 are SEHNR and FQNEAQ (reference sequence). V was clipped by 9 bases and J by 0 bases, with 14 bases between them. The CDR3 sequence is 15 residues long. The CDR3 sequence is CARDAGITNTGELFF. CDR3 DNA, as far as it was read: TGTGCCAGAGACGCAGGGATTACGAACACCGGGGAG.

Regarding this clone: The CDR3 end is not reached by the read, which stops 3 residues before it; the germline J gene fills it in. The chain combines TRBV6-2 or TRBV6-3 with TRBJ1-5; TRBD1 is a possible D gene (6 bases). V lost 2 bases and J lost 3, with 14 bases in between. Per germline, CDR1 MNHEY and CDR2 SVGEGT. The CDR3 loop spans 16 amino acids. The sequenced part of the CDR3 DNA is TGTGCCAGCAGTTACGCGGAAGCAGGGGCCAATCAGCCC. This codes for CASSYAEAGANQP. The whole CDR3 sequence is CASSYAEAGANQPQHF.